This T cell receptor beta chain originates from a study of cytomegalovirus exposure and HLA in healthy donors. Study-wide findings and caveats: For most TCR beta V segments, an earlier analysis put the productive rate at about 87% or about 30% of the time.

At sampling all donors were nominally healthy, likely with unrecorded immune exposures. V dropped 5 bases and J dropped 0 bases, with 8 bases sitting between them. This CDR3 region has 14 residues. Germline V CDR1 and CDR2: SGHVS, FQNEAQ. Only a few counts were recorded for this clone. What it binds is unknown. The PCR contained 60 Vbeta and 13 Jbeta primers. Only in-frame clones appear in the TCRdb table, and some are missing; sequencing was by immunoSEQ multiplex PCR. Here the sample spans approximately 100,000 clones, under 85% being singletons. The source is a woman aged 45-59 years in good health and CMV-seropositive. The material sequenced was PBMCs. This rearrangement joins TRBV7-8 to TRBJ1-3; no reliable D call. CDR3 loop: CASSPRGSGNTIYF. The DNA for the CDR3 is TGTGCCAGCAGCCCGCGGGGCTCTGGAAACACCATATATTTT.